This TCR beta chain derives from a study of T-cell memory formation after mild COVID-19. Study at large: TCR clusters were mostly confined to one donor each. Findings and limits, study-wide: The SARS-CoV-2 specificity of second-wave clones reaching peak at day 37 remained unverified.

TCRdb used MiXCR to reprocess the 5' RACE reads, holding one entry per CDR3 protein. The data show about 500,000 distinct CDR3 sequences, around 21% seen once. This clonotype was found a few times. Its antigen is as yet unknown. Sequenced input: PBMCs or a T cell subset sorted from them (not recorded which). This clonotype was sampled from an adult woman who had mild COVID-19 (a few samples of this study predate the infection). Cell type and time point are not known.

CDR3 DNA sequence: TGTGCCACCTTCCGGGGGACAAGCTCCTACAATGAGCAGTTCTTC. Its protein product is CATFRGTSSYNEQFF. The chain uses TRBV7-8 and TRBJ2-1; D assignment may be TRBD1 or TRBD2 (6 bases each). The length of the CDR3 is 15 residues. Germline CDR1 reads SGHVS; CDR2 reads FQNEAQ. Trimming took off 10 bases at V and 0 bases at J, with 16 bases between the two ends.